This is a list of T cell receptor beta chains from one sample in a study of T-cell reconstitution after alpha-beta-depleted transplantation in children. TCRdb used MiXCR to reprocess the PCR reads, holding one entry per CDR3 protein. The sample shows approximately 250,000 distinct CDR3 sequences, 20% to 30% of them seen only once. Material: PBMCs, obtained before TCRalphabeta/CD19-depleted stem cell transplant. These receptors were collected from a girl aged 2-10 years with Fanconi anemia, due to receive a stem cell transplant. Each CDR3 is given with its conserved first and last residue. D genes are given only for firm matches. Size is omitted from some rows. Given values are once, few, many or a class for expanded clones.

TRBV20-1,TRBD1,TRBJ1-5,.,TGCAGTGCTAGAGATCGACAGGGGGTAAGGCAGCCCCAGCATTTT,CSARDRQGVRQPQHF
TRBV20-1,.,TRBJ1-1,few,TGCAGTGCTAACCTAGCATTTTGGAACACTGAAGCTTTCTTT,CSANLAFWNTEAFF
TRBV29-1,.,TRBJ1-4,few,TGCAGCGTTAATCGGCACAGGGACACTGAAAAACTGTTTTTT,CSVNRHRDTEKLFF
TRBV20-1,TRBD2,TRBJ2-1,many,TGCAGTGCCCCTCCCTGGGGAGCGGGGGGCCTCTCGGTAAACAATGAGCAGTTCTTC,CSAPPWGAGGLSVNNEQFF
TRBV21-1,.,TRBJ1-2,many,TGTGCCAGCAGCAAAGCGAGCGGGACTTCTTATGGCTACACCTTC,CASSKASGTSYGYTF
TRBV6-4,TRBD1,TRBJ2-1,many,TGTGCCAGCTCACATCTTCCCGGGACAGTCTACAATGAGCAGTTCTTC,CASSHLPGTVYNEQFF
TRBV20-1,.,TRBJ2-1,many,TGCAGTGCCCTTCTCGACGCGACCTACAATGAGCAGTTCTTC,CSALLDATYNEQFF
TRBV5-6,TRBD1,TRBJ2-1,.,TGTGCCAGCAGCTGGGGGCGAGGGGGCTTCGGTTACTACAATGAGCAGTTCTTC,CASSWGRGGFGYYNEQFF
TRBV12-3/TRBV12-4,.,TRBJ2-5,many,TGTGCCAGCAGCTTTAACCAAGAGACCCAGTACTTC,CASSFNQETQYF
TRBV7-6,TRBD2,TRBJ2-3,few,TGTGCCAGCAGCCATGGACTAGCGGGACCCACAGATACGCAGTATTTT,CASSHGLAGPTDTQYF
TRBV20-1,TRBD1,TRBJ2-1,few,TGCAGTGCTAGAGATATCCGAAGACAGGGCCTGCTGAATGAGCAGTTCTTC,CSARDIRRQGLLNEQFF
TRBV14,.,TRBJ2-1,.,TGTGCCAGCAGCCAAGATCGTCGGCGGGGCCCCTCCTACAATGAGCAGTTCTTC,CASSQDRRRGPSYNEQFF
TRBV28,.,TRBJ2-5,few,TGTGCCAGCAGTTTAGTGCCAGTCGCAAGAGGGACCCAGTACTTC,CASSLVPVARGTQYF
TRBV29-1,.,TRBJ2-5,.,TGCAGTGCAGACCGGGGAGTAGGCCAAGAGACCCAGTACTTC,CSADRGVGQETQYF
TRBV4-2,.,TRBJ2-7,many,TGTGCCAGCAGCCAAGCGGAACGGGCCTACGAGCAGTACTTC,CASSQAERAYEQYF
TRBV10-1,TRBD1,TRBJ2-5,few,TGCGCCAGCAGTAAGACAGGGCAAGAGACCCAGTACTTC,CASSKTGQETQYF
TRBV6-5,TRBD1,TRBJ2-7,many,TGTGCCAGCAGTTACAGGGGGACAGGGGGCTTAGACGAGCAGTACTTC,CASSYRGTGGLDEQYF
TRBV7-8,.,TRBJ2-5,few,TGTGCCAGCAGCCTCCTGGACAGGGAGGGGGAACAAGAGACCCAGTACTTC,CASSLLDREGEQETQYF
TRBV20-1,TRBD1,TRBJ1-5,few,TGCAGTGCTCGTAGACAGGGTGAAAATAGCAATCAGCCCCAGCATTTT,CSARRQGENSNQPQHF
TRBV7-6,.,TRBJ2-7,.,TGTGCCAAAAGGCGCTTCGAGCAGTACTTC,CAKRRFEQYF
TRBV29-1,.,TRBJ1-2,few,TGCAGCGTTGAGACTAACTATGGCTACACCTTC,CSVETNYGYTF
TRBV5-1,.,TRBJ1-2,.,TGCGCCCCCTACTTACCTGGCTACACCTTC,CAPYLPGYTF
TRBV28,TRBD2,TRBJ2-7,many,TGTGCCAGCAGTTTATTAGCGGGCGAGACCTACGAGCAGTACTTC,CASSLLAGETYEQYF
TRBV6-5,.,TRBJ1-4,many,TGTGCCAGCAGTTACTCAGCCACGCAATTTAATGAAAAACTGTTTTTT,CASSYSATQFNEKLFF
TRBV29-1,.,TRBJ2-4,.,TGCAGCGTTGAAGATAACGGGGGTCGTAGGGGCATTCAGTACTTC,CSVEDNGGRRGIQYF
TRBV5-1,.,TRBJ2-1,.,TGCGCCAGCAGCTTGGTCGGTAGTGGTGACAATGAGCAGTTCTTC,CASSLVGSGDNEQFF
TRBV10-3,TRBD1,TRBJ2-7,.,TGTGCCATCAGTGAGTCGTCATTCGGACAGGGAGATATTATCGACTCCTACGAGCAGTACTTC,CAISESSFGQGDIIDSYEQYF
TRBV20-1,.,TRBJ2-1,.,TGCAGTGCTAGTTGGCGGAACCCACAAGATGAGCAGTTCTTC,CSASWRNPQDEQFF